The rows below give T cell receptor beta chains drawn from one sample of a study of T cell repertoires in cytomegalovirus infection. TCRdb reprocessed the reads with MiXCR, giving one entry per CDR3 protein. The sample has approximately 500,000 distinct CDR3 sequences; around a quarter are singletons. The sample consisted of PBMCs. The receptors were sampled from a human donor in good health (CMV status not recorded). Some clones in this sample may be carry-over from other donors' samples. Both conserved end residues are part of each CDR3. The D gene is left open where the match is weak. The size of a clone is reported for some rows only, either as once, few or many, or as a class for expanded clones.

clone_size d_call j_call v_call cdr3_aa cdr3_nt
. . TRBJ1-5 TRBV7-9 CASSSGDGNQPQHF TGTGCCAGCAGCTCAGGGGACGGCAATCAGCCCCAGCATTTT
many . TRBJ1-2 TRBV19 CASSEWYGYTF TGTGCCAGTAGTGAATGGTATGGCTACACCTTC
. . TRBJ2-6 TRBV28 CASDTGTGANVLTF TGTGCCAGCGATACAGGGACCGGGGCCAACGTCCTGACTTTC
. . TRBJ1-1 TRBV28 CASTQYRGRSNTEAFF TGTGCCAGCACCCAATATCGGGGCAGGTCGAACACTGAAGCTTTCTTT
many TRBD1 TRBJ2-5 TRBV7-8 CASSRQGETQYF TGTGCCAGCAGCCGACAGGGAGAGACCCAGTACTTC
few . TRBJ2-3 TRBV20-1 CSAIMLNTDTQYF TGCAGTGCTATTATGCTTAACACAGATACGCAGTATTTT
. TRBD1 TRBJ1-4 TRBV6-5 CASSGGQMGKLFF TGTGCCAGCAGTGGGGGACAGATGGGAAAACTGTTTTTT
many TRBD1 TRBJ2-2 TRBV7-8 CASSPYRGSTGELFF TGTGCCAGCAGCCCCTACAGGGGAAGCACCGGGGAGCTGTTTTTT
. . TRBJ2-1 TRBV6-2/TRBV6-3 CASSYSRQRTYNEQFF TGTGCCAGCAGTTACTCGAGGCAGCGGACCTACAATGAGCAGTTCTTC
. TRBD2 TRBJ2-2 TRBV6-8 CASSRLRGVVTGELFF TGTGCCAGCAGTCGCCTACGGGGGGTTGTCACCGGGGAGCTGTTTTTT
. TRBD2 TRBJ2-5 TRBV7-9 CASSPRAGGPSWETQYF TGTGCCAGCAGCCCAAGAGCGGGAGGGCCATCTTGGGAGACCCAGTACTTC
many . TRBJ2-5 TRBV7-8 CASSLDRSQYF TGTGCCAGCAGCTTGGACCGCTCCCAGTACTTC
. . TRBJ2-1 TRBV27 CASRTQSHIRDNEQFF TGTGCCAGCAGGACTCAATCCCACATTCGGGACAATGAGCAGTTCTTC